These 17 T cell receptor beta chains originate from one sample sequenced in a study of cytomegalovirus exposure and HLA in healthy donors (dated by TCRdb to about 2017). The library was obtained by the immunoSEQ multiplex PCR assay. For the multiplex PCR, a mixture combining 60 forward primers for TCR Vbeta segments and 13 reverse primers for TCR Jbeta segments was used. Here the immuneACCESS table is served through TCRdb, limited to in-frame sequences with V and J called. Missing clones are a known gap in these copies; in checked studies unresolved V genes cover under half, and the rest lacks a known reason. Here the sample has 45,000 to 65,000 clones; over 70% occur a single time. About 3% of the sample comes from the top ten. Sequenced: PBMCs. The receptors were gathered from a man younger than 30 in good health and CMV-seronegative.

The chain is built from TRBV7-3 and TRBJ1-5, with 8 bases fitting TRBD1. V shed 6 bases, J shed 5 bases, and the junction held 3 bases outside the gene matches. Germline V CDR1 and CDR2: SGHTA, FQGTGA. The CDR3 sequence is 13 residues long. The CDR3 DNA is TGTGCCAGCAGTCAGGACAGGGATCAGCCCCAGCATTTT. Protein sequence: CASSQDRDQPQHF.

The gene calls are TRBV14 and TRBJ2-3; unclear D gene. The CDR3 sequence is 14 residues long. The V gene lost 4 bases and the J gene lost 0 bases, with 8 bases spanning the gap. CDR1 is SGHDN and CDR2 is FVKESK in the germline V gene. This chain's CDR3 is CASSPDLSTDTQYF. CDR3 DNA: TGTGCCAGCAGCCCAGACTTAAGCACAGATACGCAGTATTTT.

The J gene is TRBJ1-6, the V gene TRBV10-2, with TRBD1 matching over 7 bases. Germline loops: CDR1 WSHSY, CDR2 SAAADI. This CDR3 spans 13 amino acids. The ends lost 2 bases at V and 10 bases at J; junction bases unmatched: 2. The CDR3 loop is CASSEDRVSPLHF. The CDR3 coding sequence is TGCGCCAGCAGTGAGGACAGGGTCTCACCCCTCCACTTT.

This clone was observed a few times. V gene TRBV18 combines with J gene TRBJ2-7; 9 bases match TRBD1. The CDR3 spans 15 residues. In germline, CDR1 is KGHSH, CDR2 LQKENI. The trim removed 5 bases at V and 3 bases at J, leaving 8 bases unmatched. The CDR3 reads CASSSTGTGRYEQYF. The CDR3 DNA is TGTGCCAGCTCATCCACCGGGACAGGGCGCTACGAGCAGTACTTC.

The chain uses TRBV10-3 and TRBJ1-1, with 7 bases aligning to TRBD1. This CDR3 has 15 amino acids. The J segment lost 2 bases and the V segment lost 7 bases, leaving 10 bases of the junction unmatched. The germline gives CDR1 ENHRY, CDR2 SYGVKD. The CDR3 sequence: CAIKSTGLPNTEAFF. The CDR3 nucleotides read TGTGCCATCAAGTCGACAGGGCTGCCTAACACTGAAGCTTTCTTT.

This rearrangement joins TRBV6-6 to TRBJ1-1; weak D call: TRBD1 (6 bases). CDR1 is MNHNY and CDR2 is SVGAGI in the germline V gene (reference sequence). V lost 6 bases and J 11 bases, leaving 19 bases between the germline ends. This CDR3 contains 13 residues. The CDR3 sequence: CASSRAKEGGAFF. The CDR3 bases are TGTGCCAGCAGCCGGGCCAAGGAGGGGGGGGCTTTCTTT.

This clone was counted once. The chain employs TRBV20-1 and TRBJ1-1; D is uncertain. V gave up 3 bases and J gave up 3 bases, with 5 bases separating them. The CDR3 spans 11 residues. Germline lookup yields CDR1 DFQATT and CDR2 SNEGSKA (reference sequence). CDR3 protein: CSASLYTEAFF. The CDR3 region has the DNA TGCAGTGCTAGTCTTTACACTGAAGCTTTCTTT.

This chain links TRBV2 with TRBJ1-4; 8 nucleotides line up with TRBD1. The germline V gene has CDR1 SNHLY and CDR2 FYNNEI. V shed 7 bases, J shed 0 bases, and the junction held 4 bases outside the gene matches. The CDR3 has 15 amino acids. Here the CDR3 reads CASKTGEATNEKLFF. The CDR3 region has the DNA TGTGCCAGCAAGACAGGGGAGGCAACTAATGAAAAACTGTTTTTT. The entire variable domain, with the rest obtained from reference TRBV2 and TRBJ1-4, is as follows: EPEVTQTPSHQVTQMGQEVILRCVPISNHLYFYWYRQILGQKVEFLVSFYNNEISEKSEIFDDQFSVERPDGSNFTLKIRSTKLEDSAMYFCASKTGEATNEKLFFGSGTQLSVL.

This clone has only one observation. This chain uses TRBV6-1 with TRBJ1-1, with D uncertain. CDR1 and CDR2 from the germline V gene are MNHNS and SASEGT. Trimming pared 4 bases from V and 9 bases from J, leaving 15 bases between. The CDR3 length is 13 residues. CDR3 amino acids: CASSVLLLEKAFF. CDR3 nucleotide sequence: TGTGCCAGCAGTGTTTTGCTATTAGAGAAAGCTTTCTTT.

The chain has TRBV5-1 and TRBJ1-1; 8 nucleotides line up with TRBD1. The CDR3 loop spans 13 amino acids. CDR1 SGHRS and CDR2 YFSETQ come from the germline V gene. Losses at the gene ends were 2 bases for V and 4 bases for J; bases not matched to a gene: 1. CDR3 in DNA: TGCGCCAGCAGCTTTACAGGGGGCACTGAAGCTTTCTTT. Amino acids: CASSFTGGTEAFF.

This clone has just a few counts. The genes are TRBV19 and TRBJ2-1, with 8 bases aligning to TRBD2. The CDR3 runs 15 residues. CDR1 is LNHDA and CDR2 is SQIVND in the germline V gene (reference sequence). After removal of 5 bases from V and 6 bases from J, the junction contained 9 bases not matched to a gene. CDR3 in DNA: TGTGCCAGTAGTGATACCGGGACTAGGACCAATGAGCAGTTCTTC. Its protein product is CASSDTGTRTNEQFF.

J is TRBJ2-7 and V is TRBV6-4; 8 bases match TRBD2. Germline CDR1 is MRHNA and CDR2 is SNTAGT. The CDR3 is 16 amino acids. Germline trimming cut 6 bases from V and 2 bases from J; bases unmatched to any gene: 12. The CDR3 here is CASRGPRGGSPYEQYF. The CDR3 DNA follows: TGTGCCAGCAGGGGGCCGCGCGGGGGGTCTCCCTACGAGCAGTACTTC.

This clone was found a few times. The chain uses TRBV7-9 and TRBJ1-5; 10 nucleotides match TRBD1. V lost 4 bases, J lost 4 bases, and 4 bases stayed unmatched. The length of the CDR3 is 15 residues. The germline gives CDR1 SEHNR, CDR2 FQNEAQ (reference sequence). CDR3 bases: TGTGCCAGCAGCTCCTGGACAGGGGGAAATCAGCCCCAGCATTTT. It specifies CASSSWTGGNQPQHF.

The chain is built from TRBV2 and TRBJ1-5; TRBD1 might be the D (6 bases). Germline assignment: CDR1 SNHLY and CDR2 FYNNEI. The CDR3 runs to 16 residues. V lost 2 bases, J lost 0 bases, and 11 bases lay in between. The CDR3 reads CASSELTGLSNQPQHF. The CDR3 coding sequence is TGTGCCAGCAGTGAATTGACAGGACTTAGCAATCAGCCCCAGCATTTT. The full variable domain, with the rest looked up from reference TRBV2 and TRBJ1-5, is EPEVTQTPSHQVTQMGQEVILRCVPISNHLYFYWYRQILGQKVEFLVSFYNNEISEKSEIFDDQFSVERPDGSNFTLKIRSTKLEDSAMYFCASSELTGLSNQPQHFGDGTRLSIL.

The chain links TRBV7-6 to TRBJ2-2; TRBD2 aligns across 8 bases. The CDR3 runs 16 residues. The V gene end was trimmed by 1 base and the J gene end by 6 bases; junction bases not matched to a gene: 7. Per germline, CDR1 SGHVS and CDR2 FNYEAQ. CDR3 protein: CASSLGGLVNAGELFF. The CDR3, as DNA: TGTGCCAGCAGCTTAGGGGGACTAGTAAACGCCGGGGAGCTGTTTTTT. Drawing the rest from reference TRBV7-6 and TRBJ2-2, the complete variable domain is GAGVSQSPRYKVTKRGQDVALRCDPISGHVSLYWYRQALGQGPEFLTYFNYEAQQDKSGLPNDRFSAERPEGSISTLTIQRTEQRDSAMYRCASSLGGLVNAGELFFGEGSRLTVL.

The rearrangement uses TRBV5-1 and TRBJ2-2; 8 bases align to TRBD1. V trimming: 3 bases; J trimming: 5 bases; junction bases outside the gene matches: 6. CDR1 and CDR2 from the germline V gene are SGHRS and YFSETQ. The CDR3 is 15 amino acids. CDR3: CASSSGQGGTGELFF. CDR3 coding DNA: TGCGCCAGCAGCTCCGGACAGGGAGGAACCGGGGAGCTGTTTTTT.

The V gene is TRBV6-1, the J gene TRBJ2-3; D is possibly TRBD2 (6 bases). The length of the CDR3 is 16 residues. In germline, CDR1 is MNHNS, CDR2 SASEGT. Trimming pared 2 bases from V and 0 bases from J, leaving 12 bases between. The CDR3 region is CASSERVSGSTDTQYF. The CDR3 DNA is TGTGCCAGCAGTGAACGGGTGAGCGGGAGCACAGATACGCAGTATTTT.